One and the same sample provided the 6 T cell receptor beta chains below, sequenced in a study of beta chain features in type 1 diabetes. The isolated RNA, all of it, was reverse transcribed, so expressed TCRB transcripts were what got sequenced. TCRdb's copy holds only in-frame clones and misses some; the assay was immunoSEQ multiplex PCR. The profile covers 15,000 to 20,000 clones, with 50% appearing a single time and 0.43% taken by the ten largest. The source material was stem cell memory CD4+ T cells from blood. The source of these receptors is a man aged 18 to 29 in good health.

This chain uses TRBV5-1 with TRBJ1-4; TRBD1 matches at 9 bases. The V segment lost 4 bases and the J segment 7 bases; nucleotides outside the gene matches: 5. The germline gives CDR1 SGHRS, CDR2 YFSETQ. The CDR3 has 14 amino acids. CDR3 in DNA: TGCGCCAGCAGCCCGACAGGGGGGAGTGAAAAACTGTTTTTT. It translates to CASSPTGGSEKLFF.

The J gene is TRBJ2-7, the V gene TRBV18, with 8 bases that match TRBD1. This CDR3 is 14 amino acids long. Germline V lookup: CDR1 KGHSH, CDR2 LQKENI. V was pared by 6 bases and J by 3 bases, with 7 bases of the junction left unmatched. CDR3 region: CASSPDRANYEQYF. The CDR3 DNA reads as TGTGCCAGCTCTCCGGACAGGGCTAACTACGAGCAGTACTTC. Drawing the rest from reference TRBV18 and TRBJ2-7, the complete variable domain is NAGVMQNPRHLVRRRGQEARLRCSPMKGHSHVYWYRQLPEEGLKFMVYLQKENIIDESGMPKERFSAEFPKEGPSILRIQQVVRGDSAAYFCASSPDRANYEQYFGPGTRLTVT.

This clone was seen a few times. The chain combines TRBV10-3 with TRBJ2-5; 7 bases map to TRBD1. The CDR3 length is 15 residues. Germline lookup yields CDR1 ENHRY and CDR2 SYGVKD. V trimming: 8 bases; J trimming: 5 bases; junction bases outside the gene matches: 14. The CDR3 bases are TGTGCCATCGGACACCTAAACAGGGGTGAGGAGACCCAGTACTTC. It is translated as CAIGHLNRGEETQYF.

The chain carries TRBV5-1 and TRBJ2-2; 9 bases fit TRBD1. With V trimmed by 6 bases and J by 2 bases, 5 bases remained unmatched. The CDR3 consists of 15 residues. CDR1 SGHRS and CDR2 YFSETQ come from the germline V gene. CDR3 region: CASNPTGGNTGELFF. The CDR3 DNA sequence: TGCGCCAGCAACCCGACAGGGGGTAACACCGGGGAGCTGTTTTTT.

V usage is TRBV10-3 and J usage is TRBJ2-1, with 9 positions matching TRBD1. The CDR3 extends over 14 amino acids. Germline CDR1 ENHRY, CDR2 SYGVKD. V lost 8 bases and J lost 10; bases outside the gene matches: 12. For the CDR3, the DNA is TGTGCCATCCGAATGACAGGGGGTTCGTCGGAGCAGTTCTTC. Translated: CAIRMTGGSSEQFF.

This clone appeared once. This chain links TRBV5-6 with TRBJ1-4, with D hard to call. This CDR3 spans 15 amino acids. Per the germline V gene, CDR1 is SGHDT and CDR2 is YYEEEE. The V end was cut by 2 bases, the J end by 7 bases, with 15 bases between. The DNA of the CDR3 is TGTGCCAGCAGCTTAGTTGGCGAGGTTGGTGAAAAACTGTTTTTT. As protein: CASSLVGEVGEKLFF.